This note documents a single T cell receptor (beta chain) sequence. The method was immunoSEQ multiplex PCR; TCRdb's version includes in-frame clones alone and lacks a portion of them. The repertoire has a few hundred thousand clones, about 85% of them found once; the top ten carry around 2.9%. The data were taken from a study of blood T cell repertoires in COVID-19. V lost 10 bases and J lost 5; bases outside the gene matches: 20. Germline loops: CDR1 MDHEN, CDR2 SYDVKM. The CDR3 is 17 amino acids. Sequenced sample: peripheral blood. V is TRBV28 and J is TRBJ1-5; TRBD1 aligns across 7 bases. The sequence was obtained from a man aged 45 to 65 who had recovered from COVID-19. CDR3 sequence reads: CATRQGGMSLLYQPQHF. DNA for the CDR3: TGTGCCACCAGACAGGGCGGAATGTCGTTACTCTATCAGCCCCAGCATTTT.